A selection of T cell receptor beta chains follows, all from one sample in a study of CD8+ T cells in alopecia areata. Some clones are missing from TCRdb's copy, which holds only in-frame ones; the method was immunoSEQ multiplex PCR. The sample lists about 140,000 clones, roughly 46% seen once, with 0.95% to 1% in the top ten. This specimen consisted of CD4+ T cells sorted from blood, obtained at week 0. These receptors originate from a human donor with alopecia areata. Both conserved end residues are part of each CDR3. D genes are given only for firm matches. Rows may omit the clone size; those that give it use once, few, many or a size class.

DNA: TGTGCCAGCAGTGAAACTACGGAGGTGCACTTC
CDR3: CASSETTEVHF
size: NA
J: TRBJ2-4
D: NA
V: TRBV28
length: 11

DNA: TGTGCCAGCAGCCCGGACGGTAGCAATCAGCCCCAGCATTTT
CDR3: CASSPDGSNQPQHF
size: NA
J: TRBJ1-5
D: NA
V: TRBV2
length: 14

DNA: TGCAGCGTGGTGGGGCAGGGTACTGAAGCTTTCTTT
CDR3: CSVVGQGTEAFF
size: few
J: TRBJ1-1
D: NA
V: TRBV29-1
length: 12

DNA: TGCGCCAGCAGTCAACCGGGACTAGCGGACTACGAGCAGTACTTC
CDR3: CASSQPGLADYEQYF
size: NA
J: TRBJ2-7
D: TRBD2
V: TRBV23-1
length: 15

DNA: TGTGCCAGCAGTTACCGGACAGGCACGGGCACCGGGGAGCTGTTTTTT
CDR3: CASSYRTGTGTGELFF
size: NA
J: TRBJ2-2
D: TRBD1
V: TRBV27
length: 16

DNA: TGCGCCAGCAGCCAGTCTGGCGTAGAGCAGCCCCAGCATTTT
CDR3: CASSQSGVEQPQHF
size: NA
J: TRBJ1-5
D: NA
V: TRBV4-1
length: 14

DNA: TGTGCCAGCAGCTTAGCAGCGGGAGGGCCAAACGAGCAGTACTTC
CDR3: CASSLAAGGPNEQYF
size: NA
J: TRBJ2-7
D: TRBD2
V: TRBV7-9
length: 15

DNA: TGCGCCAGCAGCCAGGGTAGGGACACCACTAACTATGGCTACACCTTC
CDR3: CASSQGRDTTNYGYTF
size: few
J: TRBJ1-2
D: NA
V: TRBV4-1
length: 16

DNA: TGCAGCGTTGGAACGACAGGGTTGGCTGAAGCTTTCTTT
CDR3: CSVGTTGLAEAFF
size: few
J: TRBJ1-1
D: TRBD1
V: TRBV29-1
length: 13

DNA: TGTGCCAGCAGTTACCCGACACCGCGCACTGAAGCTTTCTTT
CDR3: CASSYPTPRTEAFF
size: NA
J: TRBJ1-1
D: NA
V: TRBV6-6
length: 14

DNA: TGTGCCTGGAGCGTTAAATTGCGGGATAGCGGCAATGAGCAGTTCTTC
CDR3: CAWSVKLRDSGNEQFF
size: few
J: TRBJ2-1
D: NA
V: TRBV30
length: 16

DNA: TGTGCCAGCAGCCAAGGAGCGGGAGGGCCCTACAATGAGCAGTTCTTC
CDR3: CASSQGAGGPYNEQFF
size: few
J: TRBJ2-1
D: TRBD2
V: TRBV4-2
length: 16

DNA: TGTGCCAGCAGTATTCCCGGGACTAGCGGGCGGGAGACCCAGTACTTC
CDR3: CASSIPGTSGRETQYF
size: few
J: TRBJ2-5
D: TRBD2
V: TRBV28
length: 16

DNA: TGCAGCGTTGAAGAGCCACCTAGCACAGATACGCAGTATTTT
CDR3: CSVEEPPSTDTQYF
size: few
J: TRBJ2-3
D: NA
V: TRBV29-1
length: 14

DNA: TGTGCCATCAGTGGGGAGACGACAGGGGAATCGTACGAGCAGTACTTC
CDR3: CAISGETTGESYEQYF
size: NA
J: TRBJ2-7
D: TRBD1
V: TRBV10-3
length: 16

DNA: TGTGCCAGCAGCCCAATGGGGGGGATCGGCGAGCAGTACTTC
CDR3: CASSPMGGIGEQYF
size: once
J: TRBJ2-7
D: TRBD2
V: TRBV7-2
length: 14

DNA: TGCAGCGTTCTGGGCAGGGGGATGTCAGAGACCCAGTACTTC
CDR3: CSVLGRGMSETQYF
size: few
J: TRBJ2-5
D: TRBD1
V: TRBV29-1
length: 14

DNA: TGTGCCTGGAGCTCTCACCGGGGACAAGAGACCCAGTACTTC
CDR3: CAWSSHRGQETQYF
size: NA
J: TRBJ2-5
D: NA
V: TRBV30
length: 14

DNA: TGTGCCAGCAGCCTGACCCCTGGGGGTACAGATACGCAGTATTTT
CDR3: CASSLTPGGTDTQYF
size: few
J: TRBJ2-3
D: NA
V: TRBV5-5
length: 15

DNA: TGTGCCAGCAGCTTATCGCAGGGGGCAAACATTCAGTACTTC
CDR3: CASSLSQGANIQYF
size: NA
J: TRBJ2-4
D: TRBD1
V: TRBV7-2
length: 14

DNA: TGCGCCAGCAGCTTGTTGGGACTGGAGAACGAGCAGTACTTC
CDR3: CASSLLGLENEQYF
size: few
J: TRBJ2-7
D: NA
V: TRBV5-1
length: 14

DNA: TGCGCCAGCAGGTTCGGACCTGGCACCGGGGAGCTGTTTTTT
CDR3: CASRFGPGTGELFF
size: NA
J: TRBJ2-2
D: NA
V: TRBV5-1
length: 14

DNA: TGTGCCAGCAGTCTAAAGGACAGGGCGCAGCCCCAGCATTTT
CDR3: CASSLKDRAQPQHF
size: NA
J: TRBJ1-5
D: TRBD1
V: TRBV6-5
length: 14

DNA: TGCAGCGTTTCCTCGGGGAACACTGAAGCTTTCTTT
CDR3: CSVSSGNTEAFF
size: NA
J: TRBJ1-1
D: NA
V: TRBV29-1
length: 12

DNA: TGCAGCGTGGCCCCGGCGGGACGCAACTATGGCTACACCTTC
CDR3: CSVAPAGRNYGYTF
size: NA
J: TRBJ1-2
D: NA
V: TRBV29-1
length: 14

DNA: TGTGCCACCAGCAGGACAGGAGTCCGCAATCAGCCCCAGCATTTT
CDR3: CATSRTGVRNQPQHF
size: few
J: TRBJ1-5
D: NA
V: TRBV15
length: 15

DNA: TGCGCCAGCAGCTACGGGGCTGCGGATACGCAGTATTTT
CDR3: CASSYGAADTQYF
size: many
J: TRBJ2-3
D: NA
V: TRBV5-1
length: 13

DNA: TGTGCCACCCAGGCGGGTGGGGGCCAGAACACTGAAGCTTTCTTT
CDR3: CATQAGGGQNTEAFF
size: NA
J: TRBJ1-1
D: NA
V: TRBV10-3
length: 15

DNA: TGCAGCGTTGGTTTCACCTACACCGGGGAGCTGTTTTTT
CDR3: CSVGFTYTGELFF
size: NA
J: TRBJ2-2
D: NA
V: TRBV29-1
length: 13

DNA: TGTGCCAGCACCCAGTGGACTAGCGGAGGGAGCGAGCAGTACTTC
CDR3: CASTQWTSGGSEQYF
size: NA
J: TRBJ2-7
D: TRBD2
V: TRBV11-2
length: 15

DNA: TGTGCCACCAGCAGAGATGAGGGATCCTATGGCTACACCTTC
CDR3: CATSRDEGSYGYTF
size: NA
J: TRBJ1-2
D: NA
V: TRBV15
length: 14

DNA: TGTGCCATCAGCTTAACAGGGGGCACTGAAGCTTTCTTT
CDR3: CAISLTGGTEAFF
size: NA
J: TRBJ1-1
D: TRBD1
V: TRBV10-3
length: 13

DNA: TGTGCCAGTAGAGAACGGAGCGATACGCAGTATTTT
CDR3: CASRERSDTQYF
size: NA
J: TRBJ2-3
D: NA
V: TRBV19
length: 12

DNA: TGCAGCACCCAGTACCAAGAGACCCAGTACTTC
CDR3: CSTQYQETQYF
size: NA
J: TRBJ2-5
D: NA
V: TRBV20-1
length: 11

DNA: TGTGCCAGCAGTTTGTCGGAACGAGAGACCCAGTACTTC
CDR3: CASSLSERETQYF
size: NA
J: TRBJ2-5
D: NA
V: TRBV27
length: 13

DNA: TGTGCCAGCAGCGGGGGCAGGTGGTTGCAGCCCCAGCATTTT
CDR3: CASSGGRWLQPQHF
size: NA
J: TRBJ1-5
D: NA
V: TRBV7-2
length: 14

DNA: TGCAGCGTCCAGGACAGGGGGCAAGCTTTCTTT
CDR3: CSVQDRGQAFF
size: NA
J: TRBJ1-1
D: TRBD1
V: TRBV29-1
length: 11

DNA: TGTGCCTGGAGTACCGGACTAGCGGGAGGCGCGGGAGGGCTCAATGAGCAGTTCTTC
CDR3: CAWSTGLAGGAGGLNEQFF
size: NA
J: TRBJ2-1
D: TRBD2
V: TRBV30
length: 19

DNA: TGTGCCAGTAGTCCGACGGGGAGGGCCACTTCCAATGAGCAGTTCTTC
CDR3: CASSPTGRATSNEQFF
size: NA
J: TRBJ2-1
D: TRBD2
V: TRBV19
length: 16

DNA: TGTGCCAGCAGTTCACTCGGCACAGATACGCAGTATTTT
CDR3: CASSSLGTDTQYF
size: few
J: TRBJ2-3
D: NA
V: TRBV25-1
length: 13

DNA: TGTGCCAGCAGCTTAAACGGACAGAGTCAGGCTGGGGCCAACGTCCTGACTTTC
CDR3: CASSLNGQSQAGANVLTF
size: few
J: TRBJ2-6
D: NA
V: TRBV7-3
length: 18

DNA: TGTGCCAGCAGTTCCACACTCCGAGCCAAAAACATTCAGTACTTC
CDR3: CASSSTLRAKNIQYF
size: NA
J: TRBJ2-4
D: NA
V: TRBV7-6
length: 15

DNA: TGTGCCAGCAGCGCCCAGAACGGGTTCGATGAGCAGTTCTTC
CDR3: CASSAQNGFDEQFF
size: NA
J: TRBJ2-1
D: NA
V: TRBV7-2
length: 14

DNA: TGTGCCAGCAGCTTGGGGGCTATAGGGTCCACTGGGGCCAACGTCCTGACTTTC
CDR3: CASSLGAIGSTGANVLTF
size: NA
J: TRBJ2-6
D: NA
V: TRBV5-4
length: 18

DNA: TGTGCCAGCAGTTCCGGTAGCGGGAGTTACGCAGATACGCAGTATTTT
CDR3: CASSSGSGSYADTQYF
size: NA
J: TRBJ2-3
D: TRBD2
V: TRBV6-5
length: 16

DNA: TGCGCCAGCAGCTGGGCCCCCTCCTACGAGCAGTACTTC
CDR3: CASSWAPSYEQYF
size: once
J: TRBJ2-7
D: NA
V: TRBV5-1
length: 13

DNA: TGTGCCAGCAGTATTAGCGGGAGTTGGGATGAGCAGTTCTTC
CDR3: CASSISGSWDEQFF
size: few
J: TRBJ2-1
D: TRBD2
V: TRBV6-5
length: 14

DNA: TGTGCCTGGAGTTCAACCTGGCTGCCGGAGGAGACCCAGTACTTC
CDR3: CAWSSTWLPEETQYF
size: NA
J: TRBJ2-5
D: NA
V: TRBV30
length: 15

DNA: TGCGCCAGTAAAGCTAACACTGAAGCCTTCTTT
CDR3: CASKANTEAFF
size: NA
J: TRBJ1-1
D: NA
V: TRBV10-1
length: 11

DNA: TGTGCCAGCATCGAGGGGGCCTACGAGCAGTACTTC
CDR3: CASIEGAYEQYF
size: NA
J: TRBJ2-7
D: NA
V: TRBV2
length: 12

DNA: TGTGCCAGCAGCCCTGTTGGGCAGGGGATCTATGGCTACACCTTC
CDR3: CASSPVGQGIYGYTF
size: NA
J: TRBJ1-2
D: NA
V: TRBV5-6
length: 15

DNA: TGTGCCAGCAGCCCTTCCCCTTACTACGAGCAGTACTTC
CDR3: CASSPSPYYEQYF
size: NA
J: TRBJ2-7
D: NA
V: TRBV4-2
length: 13